Shown below are 20 T cell receptor beta chains from a single sample sequenced in a study of monozygotic twins with inflammatory bowel disease. Using the 5' RACE reads, TCRdb records one entry per CDR3 protein without DNA. Its table records approximately 340,000 distinct CDR3 sequences. The sequenced sample was blood. These receptors originate from a human donor with ulcerative colitis or Crohn's disease, or a healthy co-twin of an affected twin (not recorded which).

CDR3 sequence: CASSWRDDGYTF. The chain combines TRBV5-1 with TRBJ1-2. CDR1 is SGHRS and CDR2 is YFSETQ in the germline V gene. The CDR3 loop spans 12 amino acids.

This chain uses TRBV10-3 with TRBJ1-2. This CDR3 is built from 13 residues. Germline-derived CDR1 and CDR2 are ENHRY and SYGVKD. The CDR3 loop is CAISTAADYGYTF.

The chain links TRBV7-9 to TRBJ2-5. The CDR3 has 15 amino acids. In germline, CDR1 is SEHNR, CDR2 FQNEAQ (reference sequence). Here the CDR3 reads CASSLVAAAQETQYF.

J is TRBJ2-7 and V is TRBV20-1; TCRdb indicates TRBD1, and absent DNA this call remains unverified. Germline-derived CDR1 and CDR2 are DFQATT and SNEGSKA (reference sequence). The CDR3 length is 14 residues. The CDR3 spells CSASKVRGTYEQYF.

V gene TRBV5-1 combines with J gene TRBJ2-7. Germline loops: CDR1 SGHRS, CDR2 YFSETQ. The CDR3 runs to 15 residues. CDR3 region: CASSLASGRTYEQYF.

V usage is TRBV12-3 or TRBV12-4 and J usage is TRBJ2-2; the TRBD1 assignment by TCRdb is unverifiable without DNA. There are 15 residues in the CDR3. The chain's CDR3 is CASSLTGTTTGELFF.

CDR3 protein: CASSHRDLNTDTQYF. The chain combines TRBV5-4 with TRBJ2-3; TCRdb picks TRBD1, but there is no DNA to check that call. This CDR3 contains 15 residues. CDR1 is SGHNT, CDR2 YYREEE, per germline (reference sequence).

The chain uses TRBV14 and TRBJ2-7. The CDR3 spans 14 residues. Germline loops: CDR1 SGHDN, CDR2 FVKESK. The CDR3: CASSQNSLGYEQYF.

This rearrangement joins TRBV15 to TRBJ2-2; with no DNA, the TCRdb D assignment of TRBD1 cannot be verified. The CDR3 runs to 18 residues. Germline CDR1 and CDR2: LNHNV and YYDKDF (reference sequence). CDR3 region: CATSRPFDRLTNTGELFF.

The chain carries TRBV28 and TRBJ2-5; the TCRdb D gene call, TRBD2, has no DNA to confirm it. Germline V gene lookup returns CDR1 MDHEN and CDR2 SYDVKM. The CDR3 sequence is 15 residues long. The CDR3 loop is CASVAGGRYQETQYF. Full variable domain (missing parts from reference TRBV28 and TRBJ2-5): DVKVTQSSRYLVKRTGEKVFLECVQDMDHENMFWYRQDPGLGLRLIYFSYDVKMKEKGDIPEGYSVSREKKERFSLILESASTNQTSMYLCASVAGGRYQETQYFGPGTRLLVL.

The chain carries TRBV10-3 and TRBJ2-6; TCRdb gives TRBD1 as the D gene, but with no DNA this cannot be confirmed. This CDR3 is built from 18 residues. Germline-derived CDR1 and CDR2 are ENHRY and SYGVKD. The chain's CDR3 is CAISEPGQGGSGANVLTF.

CDR3 protein: CASNFNSPLHF. The gene calls are TRBV2 and TRBJ1-6. Germline V gene lookup returns CDR1 SNHLY and CDR2 FYNNEI. The CDR3 covers 11 residues.

The chain carries TRBV5-5 and TRBJ1-1. CDR1 is SGHKS and CDR2 is YYEKEE in the germline V gene (reference sequence). The CDR3 totals 13 residues. The CDR3 spells CASSLQSNTEAFF.

The V call is TRBV25-1, the J call TRBJ1-4; the TRBD1 assignment by TCRdb is unverifiable without DNA. Germline V gives CDR1 MGHDK, CDR2 SYGVNS. The CDR3 length is 14 residues. CDR3 in amino acids: CASSDDGGNEKLFF.

V and J are TRBV2 and TRBJ1-2; TCRdb gives TRBD1 as the D gene, but with no DNA this cannot be confirmed. CDR1 is SNHLY and CDR2 is FYNNEI in the germline V gene. This CDR3 has 14 residues. The CDR3 here is CASSPDREAYGYTF. The complete variable domain, with remaining parts taken from reference TRBV2 and TRBJ1-2, reads EPEVTQTPSHQVTQMGQEVILRCVPISNHLYFYWYRQILGQKVEFLVSFYNNEISEKSEIFDDQFSVERPDGSNFTLKIRSTKLEDSAMYFCASSPDREAYGYTFGSGTRLTVV.

The chain couples TRBV28 to TRBJ1-2; TCRdb's D call, TRBD1, is unchecked because there is no DNA. CDR1 and CDR2 (germline): MDHEN, SYDVKM. This CDR3 is 13 amino acids long. CDR3 loop: CASSQGTGRGYTF.

The genes are TRBV5-4 and TRBJ2-7; the D call from TCRdb, TRBD2, cannot be confirmed without DNA. The CDR3 is 15 amino acids. Germline lookup yields CDR1 SGHNT and CDR2 YYREEE (reference sequence). The CDR3 here is CASSRDYSSSYEQYF.

V and J are TRBV29-1 and TRBJ2-1. The CDR3 runs 14 residues. Looked up from germline, CDR1 is SQVTM and CDR2 is ANQGSEA. CDR3 in amino acids: CGVNRREFYNEQFF.

The chain couples TRBV7-2 to TRBJ1-5; TCRdb's D call of TRBD1 is untestable without DNA. Looked up from germline, CDR1 is SGHTA and CDR2 is FQGNSA. The CDR3 sequence is 15 residues long. The CDR3 here is CASSADRSPNQPQHF.

The chain has TRBV30 and TRBJ2-7. Germline-derived CDR1 and CDR2 are GTSNPN and SVGIG (reference sequence). CDR3 length equals 14 residues. The CDR3 here is CAWSVPTVFYEQYF.